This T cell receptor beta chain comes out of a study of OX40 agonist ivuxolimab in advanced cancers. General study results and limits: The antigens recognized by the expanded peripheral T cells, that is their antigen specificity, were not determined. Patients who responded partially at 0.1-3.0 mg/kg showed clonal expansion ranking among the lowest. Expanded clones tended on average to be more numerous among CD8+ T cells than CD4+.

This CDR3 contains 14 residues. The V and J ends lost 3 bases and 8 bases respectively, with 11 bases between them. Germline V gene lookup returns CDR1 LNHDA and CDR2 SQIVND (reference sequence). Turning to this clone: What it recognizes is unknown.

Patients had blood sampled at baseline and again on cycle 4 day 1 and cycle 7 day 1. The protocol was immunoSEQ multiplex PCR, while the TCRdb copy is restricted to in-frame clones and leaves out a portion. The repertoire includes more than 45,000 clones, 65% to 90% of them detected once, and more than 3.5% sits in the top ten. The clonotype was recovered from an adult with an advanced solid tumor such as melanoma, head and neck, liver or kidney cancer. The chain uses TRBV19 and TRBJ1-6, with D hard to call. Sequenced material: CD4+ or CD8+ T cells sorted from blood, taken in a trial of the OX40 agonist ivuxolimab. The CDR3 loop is CASSILGIYSPLHF. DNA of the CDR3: TGTGCCAGTAGTATTCTGGGGATTTATTCACCCCTCCACTTT.